The subject of this entry is one TCR beta chain. The record originates from a study of blood T cell repertoires in COVID-19. The wider study: Samples taken during acute and convalescent COVID-19 were collected in the United States, Italy and Spain.

V gave up 3 bases and J gave up 6 bases; unmatched junction bases: 3. CDR3 length: 13 residues. The germline V gene encodes CDR1 SQVTM and CDR2 ANQGSEA. In the original workflow: Amplifying reference gene primers gave estimates of nucleated cell counts. Clones were read by immunoSEQ multiplex PCR, and TCRdb kept only the in-frame ones, dropping some. Clonal size and the V and J genes are those of that table, whereas D and trimming came from the DNA. The sample shows around 230,000 clones, approximately 83% of them seen only once. The clonotype originates from a woman aged 40 to 50 with active or convalescent COVID-19. The chain employs TRBV29-1 and TRBJ1-5, with 9 positions matching TRBD1. The sequenced sample was peripheral blood. CDR3 residues: CSVETGGFQPQHF. CDR3 in DNA: TGCAGCGTTGAGACAGGGGGGTTTCAGCCCCAGCATTTT.